A single sample gave rise to the 16 T cell receptor beta chains below, sequenced in a study of T cells in Graves' hyperthyroidism and ophthalmopathy. TCR beta CDR3 sequences were amplified from RNA transcripts. A first-round RT-PCR of the TCR CDR3 used the HTBI primer set. TCRdb re-derived calls from the multiplex PCR reads in MiXCR, one entry per CDR3 protein. The table shows about 380,000 distinct CDR3 sequences, with approximately 12% occurring only once. Input material: blood. Source of these receptors: a young man with Graves' hyperthyroidism that later progressed to Graves' ophthalmopathy.

This clonotype was recorded at least ten times. This rearrangement joins TRBV24-1 to TRBJ1-2; unclear D gene. Trimming left V 0 bases short and J 6 bases short, with 10 bases between. Germline CDR1 is KGHDR and CDR2 is SFDVKD. CDR3 length: 14 amino acids. The CDR3 loop is CATSDLGSGNGYTF. The CDR3 DNA follows: TGTGCCACCAGTGATTTGGGTTCCGGGAATGGCTACACCTTC.

Many counts were recorded for this clonotype. The chain is built from TRBV28 and TRBJ1-2; D is uncertain. In germline, CDR1 is MDHEN, CDR2 SYDVKM. V lost 3 bases, J lost 0 bases, and 8 bases lay in between. This CDR3 has 14 amino acids. CDR3 region: CASSLSSANYGYTF. In nucleotides, the CDR3 is TGTGCCAGCAGTTTGTCCTCAGCTAACTATGGCTACACCTTC.

This clonotype came up many times. This chain links TRBV4-1 with TRBJ1-4; 9 nucleotides agree with TRBD1. Germline assignment: CDR1 MGHRA and CDR2 YSYEKL. The length of the CDR3 is 16 residues. J lost 8 bases, V lost 4 bases, and 11 bases had no gene match. The CDR3 here is CASSRQPGQGSEKLFF. The CDR3 DNA reads as TGCGCCAGCAGCCGGCAACCGGGACAGGGCAGCGAAAAACTGTTTTTT.

The V and J genes are TRBV11-3 and TRBJ1-5; D gene uncertain. The germline gives CDR1 SGHNT, CDR2 YENEEA. With 5 bases removed from V and 2 bases from J, the gap between germline ends came to 16 bases. The CDR3 loop spans 16 amino acids. CDR3 nucleotide sequence: TGTGCCAGCAGCCCTACTCCCCGGTTAGGCAATCAGCCCCAGCATTTT. This translates into CASSPTPRLGNQPQHF.

This clonotype was detected many times. This chain uses TRBV6-1 with TRBJ1-2; D is possibly TRBD1 (5 bases). The CDR3 consists of 14 residues. Looked up from germline, CDR1 is MNHNS and CDR2 is SASEGT. V shed 6 bases and J shed 8 bases, with 19 bases lying between them. The CDR3 coding sequence is TGTGCCAGCAGCGAGGGACCCCTCTTCTACGGCTACACCTTC. Residues: CASSEGPLFYGYTF.

This clonotype was recorded many times. The chain has TRBV11-2 and TRBJ1-1; 7 bases align to TRBD1. Germline V gene data show CDR1 as SGHAT and CDR2 as FQNNGV. The ends lost 5 bases at V and 3 bases at J; junction bases unmatched: 9. The CDR3 has 15 amino acids. In DNA form, the CDR3 reads TGTGCCAGCAGCATATCGGACAGGTGGGACACTGAAGCTTTCTTT. Amino acid sequence: CASSISDRWDTEAFF.

The sample holds many counts of this clonotype. This chain uses TRBV6-1 with TRBJ1-1; 11 bases are shared with TRBD1. CDR1 and CDR2 (germline): MNHNS, SASEGT. The CDR3 contains 14 residues. Germline trimming cut 5 bases from V and 5 bases from J; bases unmatched to any gene: 4. The CDR3 here is CASSRDRGGTEAFF. CDR3 sequence (DNA): TGTGCCAGCAGTCGGGACAGGGGGGGGACTGAAGCTTTCTTT.

The sample holds a few counts of this clonotype. The V gene is TRBV6-5, the J gene TRBJ1-6; D not resolved. The CDR3 runs to 12 residues. In germline, CDR1 is MNHEY, CDR2 SVGAGI. V was clipped by 8 bases and J by 7 bases, with 9 bases between them. In DNA form, the CDR3 reads TGTGCCAGCGGAGGGTGGAATTCACCCCTCCACTTT. Translated: CASGGWNSPLHF.

This clonotype was seen at least ten times. The chain carries TRBV20-1 and TRBJ2-1, with D possibly matching TRBD2 (6 bases). CDR1 is DFQATT and CDR2 is SNEGSKA in the germline V gene (reference sequence). The CDR3 is 11 residues long. The V end was cut by 6 bases, the J end by 10 bases, with 13 bases between. CDR3 residues: CSALLALEQFF. The CDR3 DNA follows: TGCAGTGCGCTACTAGCTCTCGAGCAGTTCTTC.

This clonotype was observed at least ten times. This rearrangement joins TRBV20-1 to TRBJ1-2; 7 bases are shared with TRBD1. The V gene's germline CDR1 is DFQATT and CDR2 SNEGSKA (reference sequence). The CDR3 spans 13 residues. Trimming at V came to 6 bases and at J to 2 bases, leaving 6 bases not matched to a gene. CDR3 DNA sequence: TGCAGTGCAGTGACAGGGCTGAACTATGGCTACACCTTC. It translates to CSAVTGLNYGYTF.

V and J are TRBV6-5 and TRBJ1-3; TRBD1 matches 10 bases. The junction had 2 bases not matched to a gene; V was cut back by 0 bases and J by 0 bases. This CDR3 comprises 17 residues. Germline lookup yields CDR1 MNHEY and CDR2 SVGAGI. The CDR3 spells CASSYSGQGFSGNTIYF. The DNA for the CDR3 is TGTGCCAGCAGTTACTCGGGACAGGGGTTCTCTGGAAACACCATATATTTT.

This clonotype was observed many times. The chain employs TRBV7-3 and TRBJ2-3; either TRBD1 or TRBD2 may supply D (6 bases each). V lost 3 bases to trimming and J lost 4 bases, with 11 bases between them. This CDR3 is built from 14 residues. Germline V gives CDR1 SGHTA, CDR2 FQGTGA. The CDR3 DNA sequence: TGTGCCAGCAGCTTTGGGGGGCCGTCAGATACGCAGTATTTT. It is translated as CASSFGGPSDTQYF.

To note about this clonotype: This may stem from a read error, because a much larger clone lies one nucleotide away. The chain has TRBV4-2 and TRBJ1-1; no firm D call. The germline V gene encodes CDR1 LGHNA and CDR2 YNFKEQ. This CDR3 has 13 amino acids. V gave up 0 bases and J gave up 4 bases, with 6 bases separating them. CDR3 sequence: CASSQDGLTEAFF. The DNA for the CDR3 is TGTGCCAGCAGCCAAGATGGGCTCACTGAAGCTTTCTTT.

In its sample, this clonotype was seen a few times. The V gene is TRBV18, the J gene TRBJ2-1; D not resolved. The CDR3 spans 14 residues. Germline V lookup: CDR1 KGHSH, CDR2 LQKENI. V shed 6 bases and J shed 5 bases, with 14 bases lying between them. CDR3 residues: CASSRDVGNNEQFF. Here the CDR3 DNA reads TGTGCCAGCTCGCGTGATGTGGGAAACAATGAGCAGTTCTTC.

This sequence joins TRBV12-5 and TRBJ2-3, with 7 bases lining up with TRBD1. Unmatched junction bases numbered 9, after V lost 5 bases and J lost 10 bases. Germline assignment: CDR1 LGHNT and CDR2 FRNRAP. The CDR3 is 13 amino acids. As DNA, the CDR3 is TGTGCTAGTGGTCTCCCCGGACAGGCACCGCAGTATTTT. Protein sequence: CASGLPGQAPQYF.

The chain links TRBV11-2 to TRBJ2-4; D ambiguous. V gave up 1 base and J gave up 1 base, with 11 bases separating them. CDR1 is SGHAT, CDR2 FQNNGV, per germline. The CDR3 sequence is 16 residues long. CDR3 coding DNA: TGTGCCAGCAGCTTAGCCCCCATGTGGGCCAAAAACATTCAGTACTTC. This sequence encodes CASSLAPMWAKNIQYF.